The clone carrying this TCR beta chain was detected ten times or more. Its antigen remains unidentified. The sample is drawn from a study of CD8+ T cells in alopecia areata. Study in general: Patients in the treated group were given tofacitinib by mouth, 5 to 10 mg twice a day.

Sample treatment: oral pan-JAK inhibitor, 5-10 mg twice daily. Peripheral blood samples and lesional scalp punch biopsies were obtained from alopecia areata patients. V was clipped by 3 bases and J by 6 bases, with 10 bases between them. This CDR3 has 12 residues. The germline gives CDR1 SGHRS, CDR2 YFSETQ. Findings and limits, study-wide: One nonresponder makes the tie between baseline CD8+ expansion and response uncertain. Normal skin contains resident alphabeta T cells, and these are also sequenced in scalp samples.

The sequencing template was cDNA reverse transcribed from extracted RNA. The method was immunoSEQ multiplex PCR; TCRdb's version includes in-frame clones alone and lacks a portion of them. The sample lists under 250,000 clones; more than 60% were seen once. V and J are TRBV5-1 and TRBJ2-7, with unresolved D. This clonotype originated in a human donor with alopecia areata. This material consisted of CD4+ T cells sorted from blood, taken at week 44, from a patient treated with tofacitinib. CDR3 coding DNA: TGCGCCAGCAGCTCAGGACGGGCCGAGCAGTACTTC. It codes for CASSSGRAEQYF.